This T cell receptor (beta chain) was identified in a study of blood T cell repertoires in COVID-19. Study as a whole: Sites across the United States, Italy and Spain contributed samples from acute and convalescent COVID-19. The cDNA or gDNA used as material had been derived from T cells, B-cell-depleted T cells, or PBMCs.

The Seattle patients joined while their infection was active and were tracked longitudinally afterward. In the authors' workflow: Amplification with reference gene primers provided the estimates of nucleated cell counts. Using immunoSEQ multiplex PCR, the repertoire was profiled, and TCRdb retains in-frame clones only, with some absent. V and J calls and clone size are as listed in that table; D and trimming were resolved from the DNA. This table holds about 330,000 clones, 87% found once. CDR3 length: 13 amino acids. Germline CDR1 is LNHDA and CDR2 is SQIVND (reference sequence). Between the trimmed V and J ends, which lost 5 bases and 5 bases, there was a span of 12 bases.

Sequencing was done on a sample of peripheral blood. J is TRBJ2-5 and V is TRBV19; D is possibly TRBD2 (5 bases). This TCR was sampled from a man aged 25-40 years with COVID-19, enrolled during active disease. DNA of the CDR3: TGTGCCAGTAGTCCCGGGGTTTCCGAGACCCAGTACTTC. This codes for CASSPGVSETQYF. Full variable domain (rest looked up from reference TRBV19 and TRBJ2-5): DGGITQSPKYLFRKEGQNVTLSCEQNLNHDAMYWYRQDPGQGLRLIYYSQIVNDFQKGDIAEGYSVSREKKESFPLTVTSAQKNPTAFYLCASSPGVSETQYFGPGTRLLVL.